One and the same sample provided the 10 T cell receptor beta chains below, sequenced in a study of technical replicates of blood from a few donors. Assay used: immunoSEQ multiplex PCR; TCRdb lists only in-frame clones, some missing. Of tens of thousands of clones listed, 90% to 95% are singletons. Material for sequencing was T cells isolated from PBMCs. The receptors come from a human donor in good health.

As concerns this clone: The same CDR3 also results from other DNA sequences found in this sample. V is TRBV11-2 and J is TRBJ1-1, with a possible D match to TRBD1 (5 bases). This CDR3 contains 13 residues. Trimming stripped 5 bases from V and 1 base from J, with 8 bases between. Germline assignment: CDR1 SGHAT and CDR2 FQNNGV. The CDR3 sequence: CASSTQENTEAFF. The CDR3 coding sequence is TGTGCCAGCAGCACACAGGAGAACACTGAAGCTTTCTTT.

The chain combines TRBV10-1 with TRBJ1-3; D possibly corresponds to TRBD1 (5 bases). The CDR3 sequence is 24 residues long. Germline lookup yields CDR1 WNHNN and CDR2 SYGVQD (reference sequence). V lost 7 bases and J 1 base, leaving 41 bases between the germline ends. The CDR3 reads CASNRVDRALRVVIRSESGNTIYF. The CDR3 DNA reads TGCGCCAGCAATAGGGTTGACAGAGCCCTAAGGGTGGTAATTAGGTCAGAGTCTGGAAACACCATATATTTT.

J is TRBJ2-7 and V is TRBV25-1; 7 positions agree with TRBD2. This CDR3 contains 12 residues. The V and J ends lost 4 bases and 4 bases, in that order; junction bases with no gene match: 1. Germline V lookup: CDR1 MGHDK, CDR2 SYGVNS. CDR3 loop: CASSGGSYEQYF. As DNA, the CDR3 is TGTGCCAGCAGTGGCGGGAGTTACGAGCAGTACTTC.

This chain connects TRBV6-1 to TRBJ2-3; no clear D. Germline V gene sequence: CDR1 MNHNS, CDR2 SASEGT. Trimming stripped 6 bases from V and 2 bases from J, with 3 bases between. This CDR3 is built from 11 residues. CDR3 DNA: TGTGCCAGCAGATACACAGATACGCAGTATTTT. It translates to CASRYTDTQYF.

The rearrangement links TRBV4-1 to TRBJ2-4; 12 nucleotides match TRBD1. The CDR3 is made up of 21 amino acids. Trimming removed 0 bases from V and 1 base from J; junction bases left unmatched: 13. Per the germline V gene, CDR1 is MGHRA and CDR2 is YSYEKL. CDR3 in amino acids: CASSQDQSGQGAWGAKNIQYF. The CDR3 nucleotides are TGCGCCAGCAGCCAAGATCAATCGGGACAGGGGGCCTGGGGGGCCAAAAACATTCAGTACTTC.

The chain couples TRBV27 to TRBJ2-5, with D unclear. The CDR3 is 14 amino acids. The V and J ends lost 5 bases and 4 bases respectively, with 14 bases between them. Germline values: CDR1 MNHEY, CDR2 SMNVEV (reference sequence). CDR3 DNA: TGTGCCAGCAGTGCCGAGCTAGAAAGAGAGACCCAGTACTTC. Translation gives CASSAELERETQYF.

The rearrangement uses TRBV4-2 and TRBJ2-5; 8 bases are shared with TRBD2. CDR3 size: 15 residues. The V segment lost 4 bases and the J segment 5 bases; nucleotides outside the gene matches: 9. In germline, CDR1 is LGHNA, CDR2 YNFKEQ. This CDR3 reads CASSPQRASGETQYF. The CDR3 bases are TGTGCCAGCAGCCCGCAGAGGGCTAGCGGGGAGACCCAGTACTTC.

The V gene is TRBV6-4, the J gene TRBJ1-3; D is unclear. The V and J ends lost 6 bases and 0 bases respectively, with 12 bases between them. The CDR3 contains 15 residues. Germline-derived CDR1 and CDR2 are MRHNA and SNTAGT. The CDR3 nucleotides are TGTGCCAGCAGGGAGGTAGGCGACTCTGGAAACACCATATATTTT. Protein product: CASREVGDSGNTIYF.

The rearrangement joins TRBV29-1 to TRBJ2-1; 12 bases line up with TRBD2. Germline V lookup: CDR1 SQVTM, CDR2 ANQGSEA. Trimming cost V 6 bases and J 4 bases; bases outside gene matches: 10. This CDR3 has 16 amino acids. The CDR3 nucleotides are TGCAGCGTGACGAAGGAAACTAGCGGGAGGTACAATGAGCAGTTCTTC. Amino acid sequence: CSVTKETSGRYNEQFF.

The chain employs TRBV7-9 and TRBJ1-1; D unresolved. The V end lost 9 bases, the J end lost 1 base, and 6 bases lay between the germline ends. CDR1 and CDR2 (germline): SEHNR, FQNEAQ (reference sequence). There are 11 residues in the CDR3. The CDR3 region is CASLWNTEAFF. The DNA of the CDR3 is TGTGCCAGTCTCTGGAACACTGAAGCTTTCTTT.